A single sample is the source of the 24 T cell receptor beta chains below, sequenced in a study of T cell changes during pregnancy in multiple sclerosis. Only in-frame clones appear in the TCRdb table, and some are missing; sequencing was by immunoSEQ multiplex PCR. The sample yields around 44,000 clones, about 88% seen once. Source: CD4+ T cells from peripheral blood mononuclear cells, taken in the second trimester of pregnancy. These receptors were taken from a female donor with multiple sclerosis, enrolled in a pregnancy study.

The chain links TRBV5-1 to TRBJ2-7; TRBD2 agrees at 7 bases. Losses at the gene ends were 4 bases for V and 0 bases for J; bases not matched to a gene: 7. The germline V gene encodes CDR1 SGHRS and CDR2 YFSETQ. The CDR3 runs 15 residues. CDR3 nucleotide sequence: TGCGCCAGCAGCCCCGTCCGCGGGGGCTCCTACGAGCAGTACTTC. Encoded protein: CASSPVRGGSYEQYF. The full variable domain, rest sourced from reference TRBV5-1 and TRBJ2-7, is KAGVTQTPRYLIKTRGQQVTLSCSPISGHRSVSWYQQTPGQGLQFLFEYFSETQRNKGNFPGRFSGRQFSNSRSEMNVSTLELGDSALYLCASSPVRGGSYEQYFGPGTRLTVT.

By sample fraction, this clone is medium-sized (0.01 to 0.1%). The rearrangement joins TRBV25-1 to TRBJ1-1; D is perhaps TRBD1 (6 bases). CDR1 is MGHDK, CDR2 SYGVNS, per germline. The CDR3 length is 14 residues. Trimming took 4 bases from V and 1 from J, leaving 10 bases between them. The CDR3 DNA reads TGTGCCAGCAGTGCCTTACAGGGGAACACTGAAGCTTTCTTT. Residues: CASSALQGNTEAFF.

The chain has TRBV5-4 and TRBJ2-7, with D possibly matching TRBD2 (6 bases). The CDR3 extends over 14 amino acids. CDR1 is SGHNT and CDR2 is YYREEE in the germline V gene (reference sequence). With 0 bases removed from V and 6 bases from J, the gap between germline ends came to 13 bases. The CDR3 region is CASSLAGEWGEQYF. The CDR3 DNA sequence: TGTGCCAGCAGCTTGGCGGGAGAATGGGGCGAGCAGTACTTC.

The chain links TRBV7-6 to TRBJ1-5, with D tentatively TRBD1 (6 bases). V lost 1 base to trimming and J lost 4 bases, with 8 bases between them. Germline assignment: CDR1 SGHVS and CDR2 FNYEAQ. The CDR3 is made up of 14 amino acids. CDR3 protein: CASSLGTVNQPQHF. DNA for the CDR3: TGTGCCAGCAGCTTAGGGACAGTAAATCAGCCCCAGCATTTT.

CDR3: CASVEGRTYGYTF. The CDR3 DNA follows: TGTGCCAGCGTAGAGGGCCGCACATATGGCTACACCTTC. The V gene is TRBV28, the J gene TRBJ1-2; D uncertain. Between the trimmed V and J ends, which lost 8 bases and 5 bases, there was a span of 15 bases. The V gene's germline CDR1 is MDHEN and CDR2 SYDVKM. The CDR3 runs 13 residues.

The chain links TRBV11-2 to TRBJ2-2; 8 bases align to TRBD1. Germline CDR1 SGHAT, CDR2 FQNNGV. The CDR3 is 15 residues long. Unmatched junction bases numbered 5, after V lost 5 bases and J lost 3 bases. The DNA for the CDR3 is TGTGCCAGCAGCATCCGGGACAGGCACACCGGGGAGCTGTTTTTT. Protein: CASSIRDRHTGELFF.

The rearrangement uses TRBV7-2 and TRBJ1-1, with TRBD1 as a possible D gene (5 bases). Germline-derived CDR1 and CDR2 are SGHTA and FQGNSA. The CDR3 has 16 amino acids. The V end was cut by 2 bases, the J end by 0 bases, with 13 bases between. The chain's CDR3 is CASSLYGGSMNTEAFF. The CDR3 bases are TGTGCCAGCAGCTTATATGGGGGGTCCATGAACACTGAAGCTTTCTTT.

The chain combines TRBV19 with TRBJ2-2, with 9 bases identical to TRBD2. CDR3 length: 15 residues. The V segment lost 7 bases and the J segment 7 bases; nucleotides outside the gene matches: 10. Germline lookup yields CDR1 LNHDA and CDR2 SQIVND (reference sequence). CDR3 loop: CASKVAGGHGGELFF. The CDR3 nucleotides are TGTGCCAGTAAGGTTGCGGGAGGGCACGGCGGGGAGCTGTTTTTT.

CDR3 DNA sequence: TGTGCCAGCAGCGTAGGTCCAGTGGTAGATACGCAGTATTTT. Amino acids: CASSVGPVVDTQYF. The chain carries TRBV9 and TRBJ2-3, with D uncertain. Trimming stripped 0 bases from V and 5 bases from J, with 10 bases between. From germline, CDR1 is SGDLS and CDR2 YYNGEE. The CDR3 runs to 14 residues.

The rearrangement links TRBV10-3 to TRBJ2-1; 8 bases map to TRBD2. CDR1 and CDR2 (germline): ENHRY, SYGVKD. V shed 6 bases, J shed 8 bases, and the junction held 15 bases outside the gene matches. CDR3 length equals 16 residues. The chain's CDR3 is CAIRALVAGQEYEQFF. The CDR3 DNA is TGTGCCATCAGAGCCCTAGTAGCGGGGCAGGAGTATGAGCAGTTCTTC.

V and J are TRBV7-9 and TRBJ2-7; D gene uncertain. The CDR3 runs 15 residues. The V end lost 3 bases, the J end lost 3 bases, and 15 bases lay between the germline ends. CDR1 SEHNR and CDR2 FQNEAQ come from the germline V gene (reference sequence). The CDR3 is CASSFLQAGNYEQYF. CDR3 bases: TGTGCCAGCAGCTTTCTCCAGGCAGGCAACTACGAGCAGTACTTC.

This clone was seen a few times. The V and J genes are TRBV2 and TRBJ2-1, with TRBD1 as a possible D gene (6 bases). The CDR3 extends over 12 amino acids. V was pared by 4 bases and J by 9 bases, with 10 bases between. Germline V gene sequence: CDR1 SNHLY, CDR2 FYNNEI. CDR3 protein: CASSVLGAEQFF. DNA for the CDR3: TGTGCCAGCAGTGTGTTGGGGGCTGAGCAGTTCTTC.

This clone appeared a single time. The chain recombines TRBV5-6 with TRBJ2-7; 8 bases are a match to TRBD1. Per germline, CDR1 SGHDT and CDR2 YYEEEE. This CDR3 comprises 15 residues. The V gene end was trimmed by 4 bases and the J gene end by 4 bases; junction bases not matched to a gene: 10. The CDR3 DNA sequence: TGTGCCAGCAGCCCCCGGACAGGGAGTGGTTACGAGCAGTACTTC. It codes for CASSPRTGSGYEQYF.

The chain recombines TRBV6-5 with TRBJ2-5; weak D call: TRBD2 (6 bases). There are 14 residues in the CDR3. Germline CDR1 and CDR2: MNHEY and SVGAGI. The germline V and J ends were trimmed by 7 bases and 5 bases, with 17 bases remaining between them. CDR3 coding DNA: TGTGCCAGCACTCCCCCAGGGAGGAGGGAGACCCAGTACTTC. Amino acids: CASTPPGRRETQYF.

The rearrangement uses TRBV2 and TRBJ1-2; D remains ambiguous. Trimming pared 2 bases from V and 4 bases from J, leaving 11 bases between. This CDR3 has 14 amino acids. Germline-derived CDR1 and CDR2 are SNHLY and FYNNEI. CDR3 sequence: CASSEMDFPYGYTF. CDR3 DNA: TGTGCCAGCAGTGAAATGGACTTCCCCTATGGCTACACCTTC.

This clone came up once. This rearrangement joins TRBV5-6 to TRBJ2-7, with a tentative D call TRBD2 (5 bases). The germline V and J ends were trimmed by 4 bases and 6 bases, with 14 bases remaining between them. Germline lookup yields CDR1 SGHDT and CDR2 YYEEEE. CDR3 length: 13 amino acids. The CDR3 DNA reads as TGTGCCAGCAGCCCCGGTTCGCGGGCCGAGCAGTACTTC. This codes for CASSPGSRAEQYF. The whole variable domain, filled in from reference TRBV5-6 and TRBJ2-7, reads DAGVTQSPTHLIKTRGQQVTLRCSPKSGHDTVSWYQQALGQGPQFIFQYYEEEERQRGNFPDRFSGHQFPNYSSELNVNALLLGDSALYLCASSPGSRAEQYFGPGTRLTVT.

The V call is TRBV18, the J call TRBJ1-4; maybe TRBD1 (6 bases). Germline V lookup: CDR1 KGHSH, CDR2 LQKENI. V was pared by 6 bases and J by 0 bases, with 11 bases between. The CDR3 has 15 amino acids. The CDR3 sequence is CASSPNRATNEKLFF. CDR3 DNA: TGTGCCAGCTCGCCCAACAGGGCAACTAATGAAAAACTGTTTTTT.

The chain links TRBV30 to TRBJ2-1; TRBD2 matches at 10 bases. Germline V CDR1 and CDR2: GTSNPN, SVGIG (reference sequence). J lost 3 bases, V lost 7 bases, and 6 bases had no gene match. The CDR3 length is 14 residues. The CDR3 bases are TGTGCCTACCGGACTAGCGGAAACTACAATGAGCAGTTCTTC. It specifies CAYRTSGNYNEQFF.

The chain links TRBV5-1 to TRBJ2-7, with D perhaps matching TRBD2 (6 bases). This CDR3 has 16 residues. Germline V gene lookup returns CDR1 SGHRS and CDR2 YFSETQ. V was cut by 2 bases and J by 5 bases, with 20 bases left in between. For the CDR3, the DNA is TGCGCCAGCAGCTTTGGAGTTCGGGAGATCAACAACGAGCAGTACTTC. It specifies CASSFGVREINNEQYF. The full variable domain, in which reference TRBV5-1 and TRBJ2-7 provide the parts outside the CDR3, is KAGVTQTPRYLIKTRGQQVTLSCSPISGHRSVSWYQQTPGQGLQFLFEYFSETQRNKGNFPGRFSGRQFSNSRSEMNVSTLELGDSALYLCASSFGVREINNEQYFGPGTRLTVT.

The genes are TRBV14 and TRBJ1-5; D may be TRBD1 (5 bases). This CDR3 region has 13 residues. V lost 4 bases to trimming and J lost 2 bases, with 6 bases between them. Per germline, CDR1 SGHDN and CDR2 FVKESK. CDR3 coding DNA: TGTGCCAGCAGCCTGACAGGCAATCAGCCCCAGCATTTT. Its translation is CASSLTGNQPQHF. The whole variable domain, filled in from reference TRBV14 and TRBJ1-5, reads EAGVTQFPSHSVIEKGQTVTLRCDPISGHDNLYWYRRVMGKEIKFLLHFVKESKQDESGMPNNRFLAERTGGTYSTLKVQPAELEDSGVYFCASSLTGNQPQHFGDGTRLSIL.

This clone was found once. V gene TRBV14 combines with J gene TRBJ2-1; D is undetermined. From germline, CDR1 is SGHDN and CDR2 FVKESK. V lost 0 bases to trimming and J lost 5 bases, with 2 bases between them. CDR3 size: 12 residues. The DNA for the CDR3 is TGTGCCAGCAGCCAAGACAACAATGAGCAGTTCTTC. This translates into CASSQDNNEQFF.

The J gene is TRBJ2-1, the V gene TRBV7-8; 8 bases are shared with TRBD2. V lost 2 bases and J lost 5; bases outside the gene matches: 8. The CDR3 runs to 16 residues. CDR1 and CDR2 (germline): SGHVS, FQNEAQ. The CDR3 is CASSLKEAGVDNEQFF. CDR3 bases: TGTGCCAGCAGCTTAAAGGAAGCGGGAGTAGACAATGAGCAGTTCTTC.

In its sample, this clone was seen once. The genes are TRBV11-3 and TRBJ2-5; the D gene is possibly TRBD1 (5 bases). This CDR3 region has 18 residues. V lost 3 bases to trimming and J lost 2 bases, with 22 bases between them. The germline gives CDR1 SGHNT, CDR2 YENEEA. The CDR3 region is CASSFVDRLSPGQETQYF. CDR3 sequence (DNA): TGTGCCAGCAGCTTCGTGGACCGACTTTCTCCAGGGCAAGAGACCCAGTACTTC. The full variable domain, in which reference TRBV11-3 and TRBJ2-5 provide the parts outside the CDR3, is EAGVVQSPRYKIIEKKQPVAFWCNPISGHNTLYWYLQNLGQGPELLIRYENEEAVDDSQLPKDRFSAERLKGVDSTLKIQPAELGDSAVYLCASSFVDRLSPGQETQYFGPGTRLLVL.

Details on this clone: The junction and the germline gene differ at one end; a read error may be behind it. The chain uses TRBV7-7 and TRBJ2-5; 7 positions agree with TRBD1. Germline-derived CDR1 and CDR2 are SSHAT and FNYEAQ (reference sequence). This CDR3 contains 14 residues. CDR3 amino acids: CASSPSGQQETQYF. CDR3 DNA sequence: TGTGCTAGCAGCCCGTCGGGACAGCAAGAGACCCAGTACTTC.